This T cell receptor beta chain was recorded in a study of radiation and T cells in renal cell carcinoma. Germline CDR1 and CDR2: GTSNPN and SVGIG (reference sequence). The V end was cut by 0 bases, the J end by 4 bases, with 13 bases between. CDR3 size: 15 residues. Clones were read by immunoSEQ multiplex PCR, and TCRdb kept only the in-frame ones, dropping some. Of about 170,000 clones listed, about nine tenths were seen once; the top ten hold around 11%. Note on this clone: The antigen is undetermined.

Study results and limitations: No pretreatment tumor biopsies were available for baseline clonotypes.

Indicated time point: blood 4 weeks post-SBRT, at nephrectomy. The sample's treatment: 15 Gy SBRT to primary tumor, nephrectomy 4 weeks later. This clonotype originated in a woman aged 45-60 years with renal cell carcinoma. This chain uses TRBV30 with TRBJ1-3; D is perhaps TRBD1 (5 bases). The source material was blood, sampled from a patient whose treatment included radiotherapy and nephrectomy. CDR3 sequence: CAWSVLARAGNTIYF. In nucleotides, the CDR3 is TGTGCCTGGAGTGTACTGGCCAGGGCAGGAAACACCATATATTTT.